Listed below are T cell receptor beta chains from one sample, sequenced in a study of T cell changes during pregnancy in multiple sclerosis. Some clones are missing from TCRdb's copy, which holds only in-frame ones; the method was immunoSEQ multiplex PCR. The profile shows 55,000 to 70,000 clones, about 92% of them singletons. The sequenced sample was peripheral blood, obtained in the second trimester of pregnancy. All receptors come from a female donor in good health, enrolled as a control in a pregnancy study. The CDR3 runs from the conserved cysteine through the conserved F or W. D genes are given only for firm matches. Rows may omit the clone size; those that give it use once, few, many or a size class.

clone_size,j_call,d_call,cdr3_length,v_call,cdr3_aa,cdr3_nt
.,TRBJ1-3,.,15,TRBV7-2,CASTTPGVQRNTIYF,TGTGCCAGCACCACCCCGGGGGTCCAAAGAAACACCATATATTTT
few,TRBJ2-7,.,13,TRBV5-1,CASSFSGDHEQYF,TGCGCCAGCAGCTTTTCAGGGGACCACGAGCAGTACTTC
.,TRBJ1-2,.,14,TRBV10-3,CAISEAGMRYGYTF,TGTGCCATCAGTGAGGCAGGGATGCGGTATGGCTACACCTTC
.,TRBJ2-1,TRBD1,14,TRBV29-1,CSVDVGQGKNEQFF,TGCAGCGTAGATGTGGGACAGGGGAAGAATGAGCAGTTCTTC
once,TRBJ2-5,.,13,TRBV4-3,CASSQGLQETQYF,TGCGCCAGCAGCCAAGGACTACAAGAGACCCAGTACTTC
.,TRBJ1-1,TRBD1,14,TRBV6-1,CASSGQGARTEAFF,TGTGCCAGCAGTGGACAGGGGGCGCGGACTGAAGCTTTCTTT
.,TRBJ2-5,TRBD1,15,TRBV28,CASTLGGTGQETQYF,TGTGCCAGCACGTTAGGGGGGACAGGTCAAGAGACCCAGTACTTC
.,TRBJ2-7,.,10,TRBV28,CASSFNEQYF,TGTGCCAGCAGTTTTAACGAGCAGTACTTC
.,TRBJ1-1,TRBD1,13,TRBV18,CASSDGTGGEAFF,TGTGCCAGCTCAGACGGGACAGGGGGAGAAGCTTTCTTT
.,TRBJ1-5,.,12,TRBV12-5,CASGPSDQPQHF,TGTGCTAGTGGCCCTTCGGATCAGCCCCAGCATTTT
.,TRBJ2-5,TRBD2,17,TRBV6-1,CASSDEIAGGGQETQYF,TGTGCCAGCAGTGATGAAATAGCGGGGGGGGGTCAAGAGACCCAGTACTTC
few,TRBJ1-6,.,14,TRBV9,CASSATGKSSPLHF,TGTGCCAGCAGCGCTACAGGGAAATCTTCACCCCTCCACTTT
.,TRBJ2-7,TRBD1,17,TRBV27,CASSPSAQGTGGYEQYF,TGTGCCAGCAGTCCTTCGGCTCAAGGGACAGGGGGCTACGAGCAGTACTTC
once,TRBJ2-5,TRBD2,16,TRBV5-1,CASSLASGRGGETQYF,TGCGCCAGCAGCTTGGCAAGCGGGAGGGGGGGAGAGACCCAGTACTTC
.,TRBJ2-1,TRBD2,18,TRBV7-2,CASSPGLAGEPRSNEQFF,TGTGCCAGCAGCCCGGGACTAGCGGGAGAGCCCCGTTCCAATGAGCAGTTCTTC
few,TRBJ1-1,TRBD1,13,TRBV30,CAWSHNRGFEAFF,TGTGCCTGGAGTCACAACAGGGGGTTTGAAGCTTTCTTT
.,TRBJ1-2,.,11,TRBV28,CASTGTVGYTF,TGTGCCAGTACAGGGACCGTTGGCTACACCTTC
once,TRBJ2-7,TRBD1,13,TRBV19,CASSRGQSYEQYF,TGTGCCAGTAGTAGGGGACAGTCCTACGAGCAGTACTTC
.,TRBJ1-2,.,15,TRBV28,CASSPPYRAANGYTF,TGTGCCAGCAGCCCCCCCTACAGGGCTGCGAATGGCTACACCTTC
.,TRBJ1-5,.,13,TRBV29-1,CSVAEEMRQPQHF,TGCAGCGTTGCCGAGGAGATGAGACAGCCCCAGCATTTT
once,TRBJ1-2,TRBD1,15,TRBV28,CASSLLGTGAYGYTF,TGTGCCAGCAGTTTATTAGGGACAGGGGCATATGGCTACACCTTC
.,TRBJ2-1,TRBD1,15,TRBV4-3,CASSRVRDSSNEQFF,TGCGCCAGCAGCCGAGTCCGGGACAGCAGCAATGAGCAGTTCTTC
.,TRBJ2-7,.,13,TRBV5-1,CASSLGGNYEQYF,TGCGCCAGCAGCTTGGGAGGAAACTACGAGCAGTACTTC
.,TRBJ2-2,TRBD2,13,TRBV7-8,CASVSGTVGELFF,TGTGCCAGCGTTAGCGGGACCGTCGGGGAGCTGTTTTTT
.,TRBJ1-1,.,16,TRBV14,CASSLLGRGMNTEAFF,TGTGCCAGCAGCCTTCTAGGGAGAGGCATGAACACTGAAGCTTTCTTT
.,TRBJ2-7,.,13,TRBV28,CASSLGFPYEQYF,TGTGCCAGCAGTCTCGGGTTCCCCTACGAGCAGTACTTC
.,TRBJ1-2,TRBD1,14,TRBV11-2,CASSNLRGHYGYTF,TGTGCCAGCAGCAACCTCAGGGGGCACTATGGCTACACCTTC
.,TRBJ1-5,.,15,TRBV19,CASSIIPGGGKPQHF,TGTGCCAGTAGTATAATTCCCGGGGGGGGGAAGCCCCAGCATTTT
.,TRBJ2-2,.,14,TRBV10-3,CAIGVTGFTGELFF,TGTGCCATCGGGGTAACAGGGTTCACCGGGGAGCTGTTTTTT
.,TRBJ2-1,TRBD2,17,TRBV27,CASSLRASGGLPSEQFF,TGTGCCAGCAGTTTAAGGGCTAGCGGGGGCCTTCCGAGCGAGCAGTTCTTC
.,TRBJ2-3,.,14,TRBV11-2,CASSSEGLTDTQYF,TGTGCCAGCAGCTCCGAGGGCCTCACAGATACGCAGTATTTT
.,TRBJ2-3,.,14,TRBV5-4,CASSLGQSTDTQYF,TGTGCCAGCAGCCTTGGACAAAGCACAGATACGCAGTATTTT
.,TRBJ2-5,TRBD1,15,TRBV28,CASSLGTGREETQYF,TGTGCCAGCAGTTTAGGGACAGGGAGGGAAGAGACCCAGTACTTC
.,TRBJ1-3,.,16,TRBV5-1,CASSLWSGSSGNTIYF,TGCGCCAGCAGCTTGTGGTCCGGGTCCTCTGGAAACACCATATATTTT
.,TRBJ2-1,.,17,TRBV4-2,CASSQDLRQGKGDEQFF,TGTGCCAGCAGCCAAGACTTACGGCAGGGAAAGGGGGATGAGCAGTTCTTC
.,TRBJ2-1,TRBD2,15,TRBV4-1,CASSQHVREANEQFF,TGCGCCAGCAGCCAGCATGTGCGGGAGGCCAATGAGCAGTTCTTC
.,TRBJ1-1,.,13,TRBV6-1,CASSSEGWTEAFF,TGTGCCAGCAGCTCGGAGGGCTGGACTGAAGCTTTCTTT
.,TRBJ2-7,TRBD2,13,TRBV2,CASVREEGYEQYF,TGTGCCAGCGTTCGGGAGGAGGGCTACGAGCAGTACTTC
.,TRBJ2-7,.,14,TRBV5-6,CASSLGTFSYEQYF,TGTGCCAGCAGCTTAGGGACATTCTCCTACGAGCAGTACTTC
.,TRBJ1-3,TRBD1,14,TRBV10-3,CAIRPTGTGNTIYF,TGTGCCATCAGGCCGACAGGGACGGGAAACACCATATATTTT
.,TRBJ2-5,.,14,TRBV28,CASSFESTQGTQYF,TGTGCCAGCAGTTTCGAGTCGACCCAGGGGACCCAGTACTTC
.,TRBJ2-1,TRBD2,16,TRBV4-3,CASSQDTSGGYNEQFF,TGCGCCAGCAGCCAAGATACTAGCGGGGGCTACAATGAGCAGTTCTTC